Listed below are T cell receptor beta chains from one sample, sequenced in a study of T cell repertoires in cytomegalovirus infection. TCRdb independently ran MiXCR on the reads; one entry per CDR3 protein. Of 200,000 to 250,000 distinct CDR3 sequences listed, 38% were seen once; the top ten hold 59%. Antigen specificity for these receptors is unknown. Material: CD8+ T cells from cultured PBMCs, obtained from culture after CMV antigen stimulation. Every receptor here comes from a human donor in good health (CMV status not recorded). Some clones in this sample may be carry-over from other donors' samples. Both conserved end residues are part of each CDR3. Fields, in order: clone size, CDR3 length, J gene, V gene, D gene, CDR3 DNA, CDR3 protein. The D gene is left open where the match is weak. Expanded clones are given a class, and other clones once, few, many or no size at all.

NA 13 TRBJ1-5 TRBV2 TRBD1 TGTGCCAGCAACGGACAGGCTCCAGGGTCCCAGCATTTT CASNGQAPGSQHF
many 15 TRBJ2-1 TRBV12-3/TRBV12-4 NA TGTGCCAGCAGTGGTTCGGGACCGGGGAGAGGTGAGCAGTTCTTC CASSGSGPGRGEQFF
NA 15 TRBJ1-4 TRBV13 NA TGTGCCAGCAGCTTAGGGCCGGCAGGGCCAGGTGGACTGTTTTTT CASSLGPAGPGGLFF
few 20 TRBJ1-3 TRBV27 TRBD1 TGTGCCAGCAGTTCCTTCCCGATTTCTGGACAGGCAGATCGCCGGAACACCATATATTTT CASSSFPISGQADRRNTIYF
few 14 TRBJ1-5 TRBV11-2 NA TGTGCCAGCAGCGCTAGGGGCGGAGACCAGCCCCAGCATTTT CASSARGGDQPQHF
NA 14 TRBJ2-1 TRBV7-3 TRBD2 TGTGCCAGCAGGGGGACTAGCGGGAGCGATGAGCAGTTCTTC CASRGTSGSDEQFF
NA 14 TRBJ2-7 TRBV28 TRBD2 TGTGCCAGATCAGCGGGAGCCTACTCCTACGAGCAGTACTTC CARSAGAYSYEQYF
few 12 TRBJ2-7 TRBV27 TRBD2 TGTGCCAGCAGTCCATCTGGGGGGGGTCCTTTTTTC CASSPSGGGPFF
NA 14 TRBJ2-1 TRBV7-6 NA TGTGCCAGCAGCCCTCAAATCCTGAACAATGAGCAGTTCTTC CASSPQILNNEQFF
NA 13 TRBJ1-2 TRBV7-6 NA TGTGCCAGCAGCTCAAACAAGATGGAGGGCTACACCTTC CASSSNKMEGYTF
NA 14 TRBJ2-5 TRBV7-8 NA TGTGCCAGCAGCACAAGACGGAGGCAAGAGACCCAGTACTTC CASSTRRRQETQYF
NA 15 TRBJ1-2 TRBV2 NA TGTGCCAGCATCGAGAGTTACGGTATCGGGGATGGCTACACCTTC CASIESYGIGDGYTF
NA 16 TRBJ1-1 TRBV7-9 NA TGTGCCAGCAGCGGGAACAGGGTGAGCCTGAACACTGAAGCTTTCTTT CASSGNRVSLNTEAFF
few 15 TRBJ2-3 TRBV6-1 NA TGTGCCAGCAGTGAAGTGGGGGCAGAGACAGATACGCAGTATTTT CASSEVGAETDTQYF
NA 14 TRBJ2-7 TRBV27 TRBD1 TGTGCCAGCAGTCCGACAGGGCAGTTCTACGAGCAGTACTTC CASSPTGQFYEQYF
NA 16 TRBJ2-1 TRBV11-2 NA TGTGCCAGCAGCTTAGAGAGGTCAACTCCCTACAATGAGCAGTTCTTC CASSLERSTPYNEQFF